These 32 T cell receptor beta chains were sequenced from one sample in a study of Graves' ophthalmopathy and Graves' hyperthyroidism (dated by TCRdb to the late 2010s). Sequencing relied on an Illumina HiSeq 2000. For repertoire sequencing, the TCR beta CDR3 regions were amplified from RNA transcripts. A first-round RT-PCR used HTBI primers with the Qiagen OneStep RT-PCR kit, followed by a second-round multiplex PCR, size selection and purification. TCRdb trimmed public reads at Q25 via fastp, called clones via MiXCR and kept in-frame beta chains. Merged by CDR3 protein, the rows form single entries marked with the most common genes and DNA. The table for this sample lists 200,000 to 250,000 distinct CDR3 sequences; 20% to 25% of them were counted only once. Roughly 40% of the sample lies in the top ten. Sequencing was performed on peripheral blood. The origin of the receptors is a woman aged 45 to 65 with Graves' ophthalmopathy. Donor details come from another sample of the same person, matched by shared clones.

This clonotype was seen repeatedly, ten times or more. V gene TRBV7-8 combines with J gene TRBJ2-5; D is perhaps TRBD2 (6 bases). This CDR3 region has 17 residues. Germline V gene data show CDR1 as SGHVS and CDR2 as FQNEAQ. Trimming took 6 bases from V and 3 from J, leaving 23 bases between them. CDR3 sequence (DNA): TGTGCCAGCAGATCACGTTTCGGGGGATCCCGCGAAGAGACCCAGTACTTC. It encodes CASRSRFGGSREETQYF. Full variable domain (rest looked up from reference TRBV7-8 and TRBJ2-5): GAGVSQSPRYKVAKRGQDVALRCDPISGHVSLFWYQQALGQGPEFLTYFQNEAQLDKSGLPSDRFFAERPEGSVSTLKIQRTQQEDSAVYLCASRSRFGGSREETQYFGPGTRLLVL.

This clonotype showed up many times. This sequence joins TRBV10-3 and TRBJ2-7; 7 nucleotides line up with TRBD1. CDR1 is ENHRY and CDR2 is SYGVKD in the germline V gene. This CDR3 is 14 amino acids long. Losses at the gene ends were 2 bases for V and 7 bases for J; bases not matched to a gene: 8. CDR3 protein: CAISEGRGKSEQYF. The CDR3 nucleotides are TGTGCCATCAGTGAGGGCAGGGGGAAAAGTGAGCAGTACTTC.

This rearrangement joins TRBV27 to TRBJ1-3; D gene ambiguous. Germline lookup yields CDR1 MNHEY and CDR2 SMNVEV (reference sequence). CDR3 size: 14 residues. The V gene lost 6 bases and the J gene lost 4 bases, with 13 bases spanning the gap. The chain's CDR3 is CASSPGPAGNTIYF. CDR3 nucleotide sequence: TGTGCCAGCAGCCCCGGGCCTGCCGGAAACACCATATATTTT.

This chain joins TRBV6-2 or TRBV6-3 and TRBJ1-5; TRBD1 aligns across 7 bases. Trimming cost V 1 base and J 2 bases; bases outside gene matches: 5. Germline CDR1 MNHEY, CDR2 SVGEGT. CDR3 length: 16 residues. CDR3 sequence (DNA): TGTGCCAGCAGTTACTGGGTCGGACAGGGCAATCAGCCCCAGCATTTT. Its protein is CASSYWVGQGNQPQHF.

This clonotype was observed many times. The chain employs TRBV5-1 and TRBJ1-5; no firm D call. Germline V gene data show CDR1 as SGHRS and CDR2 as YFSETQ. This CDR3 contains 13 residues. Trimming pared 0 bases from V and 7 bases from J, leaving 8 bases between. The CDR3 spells CASSLDPGQPQHF. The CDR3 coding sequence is TGCGCCAGCAGCTTGGATCCAGGACAGCCCCAGCATTTT.

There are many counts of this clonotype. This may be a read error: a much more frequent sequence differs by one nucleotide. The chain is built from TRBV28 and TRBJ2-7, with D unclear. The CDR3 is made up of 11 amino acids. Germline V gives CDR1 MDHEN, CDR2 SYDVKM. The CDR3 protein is CASSGPYEQCF. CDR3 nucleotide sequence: TGTGCCAGCAGTGGTCCCTACGAGCAGTGCTTC.

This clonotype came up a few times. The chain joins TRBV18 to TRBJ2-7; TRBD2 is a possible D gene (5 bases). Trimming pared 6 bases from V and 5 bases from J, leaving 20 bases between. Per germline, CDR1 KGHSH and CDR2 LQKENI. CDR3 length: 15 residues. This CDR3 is CASSDLAPLTDEQYF. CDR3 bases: TGTGCCAGCTCTGACCTAGCCCCCTTAACGGACGAGCAGTACTTC.

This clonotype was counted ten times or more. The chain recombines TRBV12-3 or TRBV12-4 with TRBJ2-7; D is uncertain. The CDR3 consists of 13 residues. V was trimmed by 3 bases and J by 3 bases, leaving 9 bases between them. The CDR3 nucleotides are TGTGCCAGCAGTTTTAAGTCGAACTACGAGCAGTACTTC. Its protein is CASSFKSNYEQYF.

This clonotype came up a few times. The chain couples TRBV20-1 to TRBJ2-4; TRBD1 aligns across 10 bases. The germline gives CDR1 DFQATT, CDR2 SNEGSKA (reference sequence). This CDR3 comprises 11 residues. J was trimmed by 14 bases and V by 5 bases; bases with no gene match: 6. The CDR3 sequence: CSARGQGPEYF. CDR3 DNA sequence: TGCAGTGCTCGGGGACAGGGGCCTGAGTACTTC.

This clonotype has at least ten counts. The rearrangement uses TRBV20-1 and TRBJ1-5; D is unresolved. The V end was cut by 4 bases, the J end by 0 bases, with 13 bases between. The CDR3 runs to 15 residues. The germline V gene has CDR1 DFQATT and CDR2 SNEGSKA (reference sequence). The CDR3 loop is CSANPRIHSNQPQHF. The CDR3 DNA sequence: TGCAGTGCTAATCCACGGATACATAGCAATCAGCCCCAGCATTTT.

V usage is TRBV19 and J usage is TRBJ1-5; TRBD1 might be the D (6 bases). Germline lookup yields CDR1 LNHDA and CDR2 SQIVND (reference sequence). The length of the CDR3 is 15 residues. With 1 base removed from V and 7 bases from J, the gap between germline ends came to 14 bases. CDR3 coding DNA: TGTGCCAGTAGTATAGCAGGGGACGGTATCCAGCCCCAGCATTTT. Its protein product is CASSIAGDGIQPQHF.

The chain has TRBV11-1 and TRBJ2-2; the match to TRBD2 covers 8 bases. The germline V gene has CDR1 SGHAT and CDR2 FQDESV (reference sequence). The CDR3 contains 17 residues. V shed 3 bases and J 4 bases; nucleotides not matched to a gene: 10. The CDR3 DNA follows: TGTGCCAGCAGCTTGACCCCAGCGGGGGTATCCACCGGGGAGCTGTTTTTT. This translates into CASSLTPAGVSTGELFF.

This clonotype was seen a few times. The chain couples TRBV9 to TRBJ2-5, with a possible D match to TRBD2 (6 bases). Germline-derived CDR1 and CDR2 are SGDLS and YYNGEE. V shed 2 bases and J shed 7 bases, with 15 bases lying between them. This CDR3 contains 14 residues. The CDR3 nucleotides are TGTGCCAGCAGCGTGCGACCTGGGGGAGGGACCCAGTACTTC. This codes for CASSVRPGGGTQYF.

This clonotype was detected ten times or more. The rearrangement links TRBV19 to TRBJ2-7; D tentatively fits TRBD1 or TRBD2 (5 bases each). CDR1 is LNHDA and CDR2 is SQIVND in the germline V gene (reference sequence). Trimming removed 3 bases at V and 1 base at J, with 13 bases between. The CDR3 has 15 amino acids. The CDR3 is CASSIVRGGSYEQYF. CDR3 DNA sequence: TGTGCCAGTAGTATTGTCCGGGGCGGTTCCTACGAGCAGTACTTC.

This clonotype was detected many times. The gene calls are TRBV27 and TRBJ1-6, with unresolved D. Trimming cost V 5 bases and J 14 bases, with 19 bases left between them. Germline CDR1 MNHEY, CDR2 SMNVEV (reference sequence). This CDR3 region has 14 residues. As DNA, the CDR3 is TGTGCCAGCAGTCCCCGGACCTTATCTTGGGCCCTCCACTTT. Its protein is CASSPRTLSWALHF.

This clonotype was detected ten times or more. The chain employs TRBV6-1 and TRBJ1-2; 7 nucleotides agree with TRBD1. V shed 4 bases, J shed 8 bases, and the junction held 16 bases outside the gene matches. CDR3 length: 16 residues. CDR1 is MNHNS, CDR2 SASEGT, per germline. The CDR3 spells CASSGFYRGAQKGYTF. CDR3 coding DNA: TGTGCCAGCAGTGGTTTTTACAGGGGAGCACAAAAGGGCTACACCTTC.

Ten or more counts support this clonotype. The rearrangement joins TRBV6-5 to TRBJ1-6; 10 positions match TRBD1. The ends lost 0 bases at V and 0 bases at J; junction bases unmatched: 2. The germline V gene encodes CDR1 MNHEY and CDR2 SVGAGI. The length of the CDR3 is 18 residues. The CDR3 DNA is TGTGCCAGCAGTTACTCGGGACAGGGGAGCTCCTATAATTCACCCCTCCACTTT. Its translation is CASSYSGQGSSYNSPLHF.

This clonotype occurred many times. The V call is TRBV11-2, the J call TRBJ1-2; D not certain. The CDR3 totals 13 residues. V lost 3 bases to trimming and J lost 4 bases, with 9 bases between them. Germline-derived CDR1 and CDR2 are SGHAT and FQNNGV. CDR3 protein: CASSFGRSYGYTF. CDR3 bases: TGTGCCAGCAGCTTCGGCAGATCCTATGGCTACACCTTC.

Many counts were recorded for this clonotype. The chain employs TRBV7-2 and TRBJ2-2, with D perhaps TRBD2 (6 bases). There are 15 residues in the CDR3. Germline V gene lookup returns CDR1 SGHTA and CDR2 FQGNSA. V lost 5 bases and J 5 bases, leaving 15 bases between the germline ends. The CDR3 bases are TGTGCCAGCAGCATAGGAGGGGTGGGGACCGGGGAGCTGTTTTTT. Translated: CASSIGGVGTGELFF.

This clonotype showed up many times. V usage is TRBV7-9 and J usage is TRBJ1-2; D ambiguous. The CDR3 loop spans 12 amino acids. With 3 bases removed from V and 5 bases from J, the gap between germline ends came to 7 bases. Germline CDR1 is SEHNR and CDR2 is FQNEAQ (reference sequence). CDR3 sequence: CASSFSGYGYTF. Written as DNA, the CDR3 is TGTGCCAGCAGCTTCAGCGGATATGGCTACACCTTC.

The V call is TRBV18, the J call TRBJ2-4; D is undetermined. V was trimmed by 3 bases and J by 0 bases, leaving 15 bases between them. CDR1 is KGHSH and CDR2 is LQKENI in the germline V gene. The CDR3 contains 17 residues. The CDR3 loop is CASSPPTETLAKNIQYF. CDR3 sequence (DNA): TGTGCCAGCTCACCCCCAACGGAGACGCTAGCCAAAAACATTCAGTACTTC.

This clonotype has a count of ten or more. This chain's CDR3 is CASSSTGTGAYEQYF. The CDR3, as DNA: TGTGCCAGCAGCTCCACCGGGACAGGGGCCTACGAGCAGTACTTC. V is TRBV11-1 and J is TRBJ2-7; 10 nucleotides match TRBD1. There are 15 residues in the CDR3. J lost 2 bases, V lost 4 bases, and 5 bases had no gene match. The germline V gene encodes CDR1 SGHAT and CDR2 FQDESV (reference sequence).

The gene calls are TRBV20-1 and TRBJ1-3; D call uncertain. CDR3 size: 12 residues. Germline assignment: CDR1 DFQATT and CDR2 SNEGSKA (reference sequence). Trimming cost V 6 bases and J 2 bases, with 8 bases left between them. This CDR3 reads CSATRTGNTIYF. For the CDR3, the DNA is TGCAGTGCCACCAGGACTGGAAACACCATATATTTT.

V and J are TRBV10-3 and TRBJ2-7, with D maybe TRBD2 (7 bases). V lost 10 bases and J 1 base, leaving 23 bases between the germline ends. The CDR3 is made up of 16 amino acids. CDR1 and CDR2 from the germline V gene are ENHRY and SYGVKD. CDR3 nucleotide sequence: TGTGCCACCTCGCGCGGGGGCAGGTGGGCGTCCTACGAGCAGTACTTC. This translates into CATSRGGRWASYEQYF.

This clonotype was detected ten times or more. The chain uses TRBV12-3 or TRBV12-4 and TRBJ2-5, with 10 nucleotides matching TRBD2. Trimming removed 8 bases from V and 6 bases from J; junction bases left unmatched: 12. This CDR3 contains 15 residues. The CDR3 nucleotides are TGTGCCAGCCTGCAAAGCGGGAGGGCCGAAAAGACCCAGTACTTC. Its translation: CASLQSGRAEKTQYF.

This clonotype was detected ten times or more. DNA for the CDR3: TGTGCCAGCAGCCGTGGGGGAGGGAAGGTCGCTGAAGCTTTCTTT. Its protein product is CASSRGGGKVAEAFF. The chain uses TRBV11-3 and TRBJ1-1; D is perhaps TRBD1 (5 bases). V was shortened by 5 bases and J by 6 bases, with 19 bases between the two germline ends. Germline-derived CDR1 and CDR2 are SGHNT and YENEEA. CDR3 length: 15 residues.

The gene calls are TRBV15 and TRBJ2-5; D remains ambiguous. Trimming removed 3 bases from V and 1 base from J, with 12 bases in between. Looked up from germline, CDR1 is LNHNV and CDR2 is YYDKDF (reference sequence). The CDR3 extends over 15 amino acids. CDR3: CATSSVSVSQETQYF. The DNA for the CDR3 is TGTGCCACCAGCAGTGTATCAGTGAGCCAAGAGACCCAGTACTTC.

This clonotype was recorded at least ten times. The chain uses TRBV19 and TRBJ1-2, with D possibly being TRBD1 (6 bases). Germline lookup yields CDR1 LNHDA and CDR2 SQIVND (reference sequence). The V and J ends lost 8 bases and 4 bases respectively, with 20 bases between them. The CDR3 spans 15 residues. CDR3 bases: TGTGCCAGTTTGAAGGGGGGGGCGCGGAGCTATGGCTACACCTTC. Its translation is CASLKGGARSYGYTF.

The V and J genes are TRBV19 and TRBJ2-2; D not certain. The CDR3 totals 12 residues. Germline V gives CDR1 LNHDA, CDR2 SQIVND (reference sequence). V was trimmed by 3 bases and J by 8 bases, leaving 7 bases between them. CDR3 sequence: CASSISGGELFF. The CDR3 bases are TGTGCCAGTAGTATCTCCGGAGGGGAGCTGTTTTTT.

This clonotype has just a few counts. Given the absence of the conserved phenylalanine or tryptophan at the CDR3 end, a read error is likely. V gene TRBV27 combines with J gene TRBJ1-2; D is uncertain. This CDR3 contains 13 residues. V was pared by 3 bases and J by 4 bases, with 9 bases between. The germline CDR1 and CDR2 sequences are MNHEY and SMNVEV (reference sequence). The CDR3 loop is CASSLSSVYGYTS. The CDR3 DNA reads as TGTGCCAGCAGTTTGAGCTCGGTCTATGGCTACACCTCC.

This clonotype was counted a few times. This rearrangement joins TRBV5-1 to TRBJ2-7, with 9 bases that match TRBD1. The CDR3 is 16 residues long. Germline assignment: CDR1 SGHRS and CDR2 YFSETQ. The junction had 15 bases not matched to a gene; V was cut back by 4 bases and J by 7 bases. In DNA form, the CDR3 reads TGCGCCAGCAGCCCCACAGCCCCACAGGGGGCACTTGAGCAGTACTTC. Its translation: CASSPTAPQGALEQYF.

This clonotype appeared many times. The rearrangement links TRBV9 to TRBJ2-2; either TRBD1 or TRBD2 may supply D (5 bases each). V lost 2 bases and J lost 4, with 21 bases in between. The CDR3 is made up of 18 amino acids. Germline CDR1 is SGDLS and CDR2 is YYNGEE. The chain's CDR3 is CASSVGDPQTYSTGELFF. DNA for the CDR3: TGTGCCAGCAGCGTCGGGGACCCCCAAACATACAGCACCGGGGAGCTGTTTTTT.